This T cell receptor (beta chain) was observed in a study of identical twins. Study-level points and caveats: With abundant cord blood beta clonotypes, insertions were fewer; memory repertoires showed no such pattern. A partial confounding effect on zero-insertion analyses could come from invariant MAIT and iNKT cells. Where beta out-of-frame sequences were concerned, excess twin sharing was weaker.

The authors used template switching to add a universal primer site and gave cDNA unique molecular identifiers. TCRdb reprocessed the 5' RACE reads via MiXCR and lists one record per CDR3 protein. The profile shows around 490,000 distinct CDR3 sequences, over 12% of them singletons. V was clipped by 3 bases and J by 0 bases; unmatched bases: 7. There are 17 residues in the CDR3. Germline loops: CDR1 LGHDT, CDR2 YNNKEL (reference sequence). This clonotype was picked up a small number of times. Its antigen is not identified. The same specimen was also included in a second study, on yellow fever vaccine responses in identical twins.

This TCR was recovered from a woman under 30 in good health. The gene calls are TRBV3-1 and TRBJ2-3, with 9 bases matching TRBD1. Sequences were obtained from CD4+ T cells sorted from blood. CDR3 nucleotide sequence: TGTGCCAGCAGCCAGGGACAGGGAAAGATTAGCACAGATACGCAGTATTTT. Protein product: CASSQGQGKISTDTQYF.